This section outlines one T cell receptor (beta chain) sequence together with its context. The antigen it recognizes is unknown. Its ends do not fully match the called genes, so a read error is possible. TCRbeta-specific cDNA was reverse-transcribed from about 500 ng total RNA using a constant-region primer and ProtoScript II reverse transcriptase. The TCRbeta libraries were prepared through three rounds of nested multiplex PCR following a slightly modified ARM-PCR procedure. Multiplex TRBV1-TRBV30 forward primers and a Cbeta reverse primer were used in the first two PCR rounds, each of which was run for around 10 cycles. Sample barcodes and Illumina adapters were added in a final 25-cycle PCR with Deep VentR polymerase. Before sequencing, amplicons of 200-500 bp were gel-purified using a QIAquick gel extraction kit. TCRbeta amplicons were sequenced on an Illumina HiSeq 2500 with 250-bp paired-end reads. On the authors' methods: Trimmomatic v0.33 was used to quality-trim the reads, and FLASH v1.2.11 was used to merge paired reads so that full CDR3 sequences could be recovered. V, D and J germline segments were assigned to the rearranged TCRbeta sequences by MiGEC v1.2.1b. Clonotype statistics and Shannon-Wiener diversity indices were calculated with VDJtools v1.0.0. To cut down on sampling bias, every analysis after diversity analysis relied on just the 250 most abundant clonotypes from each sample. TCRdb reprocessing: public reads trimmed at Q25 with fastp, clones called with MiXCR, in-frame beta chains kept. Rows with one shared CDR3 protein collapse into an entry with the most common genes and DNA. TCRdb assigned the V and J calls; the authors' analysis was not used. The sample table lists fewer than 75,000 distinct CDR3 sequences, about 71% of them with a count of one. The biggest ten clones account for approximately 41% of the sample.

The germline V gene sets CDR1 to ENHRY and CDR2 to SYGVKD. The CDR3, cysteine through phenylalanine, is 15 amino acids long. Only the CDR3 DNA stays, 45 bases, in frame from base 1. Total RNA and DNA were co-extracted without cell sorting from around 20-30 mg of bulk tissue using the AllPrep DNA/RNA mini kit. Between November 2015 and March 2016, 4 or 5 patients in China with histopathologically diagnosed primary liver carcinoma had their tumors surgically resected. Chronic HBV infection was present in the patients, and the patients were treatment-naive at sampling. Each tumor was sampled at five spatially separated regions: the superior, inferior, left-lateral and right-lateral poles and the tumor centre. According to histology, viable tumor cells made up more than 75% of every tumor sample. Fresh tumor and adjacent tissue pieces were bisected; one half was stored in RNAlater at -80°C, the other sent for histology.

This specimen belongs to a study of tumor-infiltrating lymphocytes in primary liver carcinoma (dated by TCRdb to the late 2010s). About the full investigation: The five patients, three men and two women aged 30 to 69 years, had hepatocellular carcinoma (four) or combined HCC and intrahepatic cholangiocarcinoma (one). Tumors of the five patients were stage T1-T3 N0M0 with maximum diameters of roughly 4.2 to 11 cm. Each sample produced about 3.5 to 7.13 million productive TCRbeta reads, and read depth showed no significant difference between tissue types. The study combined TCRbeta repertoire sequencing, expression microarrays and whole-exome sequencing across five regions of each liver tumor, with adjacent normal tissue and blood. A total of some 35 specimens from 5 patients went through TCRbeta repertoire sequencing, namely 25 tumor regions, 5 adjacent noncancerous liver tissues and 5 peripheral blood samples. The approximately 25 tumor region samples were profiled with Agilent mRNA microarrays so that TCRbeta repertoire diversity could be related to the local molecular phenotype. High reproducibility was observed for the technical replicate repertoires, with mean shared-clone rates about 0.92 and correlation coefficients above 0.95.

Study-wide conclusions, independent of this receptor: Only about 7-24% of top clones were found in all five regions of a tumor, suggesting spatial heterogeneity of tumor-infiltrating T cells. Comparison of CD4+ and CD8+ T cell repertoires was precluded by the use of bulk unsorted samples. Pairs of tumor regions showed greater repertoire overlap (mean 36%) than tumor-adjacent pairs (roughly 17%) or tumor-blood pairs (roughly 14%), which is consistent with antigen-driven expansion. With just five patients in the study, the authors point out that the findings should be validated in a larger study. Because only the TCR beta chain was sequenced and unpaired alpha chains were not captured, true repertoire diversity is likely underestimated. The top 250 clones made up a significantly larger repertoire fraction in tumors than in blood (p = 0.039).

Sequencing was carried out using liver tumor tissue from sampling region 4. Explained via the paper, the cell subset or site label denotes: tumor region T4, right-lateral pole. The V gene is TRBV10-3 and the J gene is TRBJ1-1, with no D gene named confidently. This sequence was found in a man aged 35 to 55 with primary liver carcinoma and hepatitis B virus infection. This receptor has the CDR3 CAIKESRDMNTVAFF. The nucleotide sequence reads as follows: TGTGCCATCAAGGAGTCTCGGGATATGAACACTGTAGCTTTCTTT.